The T cell receptor (beta chain) described here comes from a study of blood T cell repertoires in COVID-19. Generated by immunoSEQ multiplex PCR, the TCRdb table keeps only in-frame clones and is missing some. The repertoire holds fewer than 450,000 clones, with 90% as singletons. The receptor was isolated from a man aged 18 to 29 who had recovered from COVID-19. Material for sequencing was PBMCs or T cells enriched from blood (not recorded which).

The CDR3 DNA sequence: TGTGCCAGCAGTCCCTACAGAACTAATCAGCCCCAGCATTTT. This gives the protein CASSPYRTNQPQHF. The genes are TRBV27 and TRBJ1-5, with D unresolved. This CDR3 is 14 amino acids long. The V end was cut by 5 bases, the J end by 4 bases, with 12 bases between. Per germline, CDR1 MNHEY and CDR2 SMNVEV (reference sequence).